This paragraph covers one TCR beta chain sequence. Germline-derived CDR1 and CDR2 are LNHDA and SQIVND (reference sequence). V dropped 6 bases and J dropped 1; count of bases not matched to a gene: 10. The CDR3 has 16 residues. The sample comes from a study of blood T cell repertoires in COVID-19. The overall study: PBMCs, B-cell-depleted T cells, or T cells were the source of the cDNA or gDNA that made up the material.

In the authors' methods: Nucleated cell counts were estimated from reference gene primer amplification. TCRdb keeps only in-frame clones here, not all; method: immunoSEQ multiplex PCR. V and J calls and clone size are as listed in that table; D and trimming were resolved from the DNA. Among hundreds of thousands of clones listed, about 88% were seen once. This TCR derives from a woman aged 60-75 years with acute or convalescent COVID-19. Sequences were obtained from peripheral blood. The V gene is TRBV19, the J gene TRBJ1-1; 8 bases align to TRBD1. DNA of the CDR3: TGTGCCAGTAGACCCCAGACCGGACAGGGGAACACTGAAGCTTTCTTT. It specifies CASRPQTGQGNTEAFF.